The T cell receptor beta chain under discussion was sequenced for a study of T-cell memory formation after mild COVID-19. TCRdb used MiXCR to reprocess the 5' RACE reads, holding one entry per CDR3 protein. This sample carries roughly 340,000 distinct CDR3 sequences, roughly 15% of them seen once, and the ten largest clones take around 22%. Study-wide results and caveats: Several responding clones turned up in pre-infection memory, indicating that cross-reactive memory may have taken part. Contracting clones, day 15 to 85, had balanced CD4/CD8, and later expanders favored CD4+.

This clonotype was observed a few times. The target antigen is unknown. Germline-derived CDR1 and CDR2 are MNHEY and SMNVEV (reference sequence). The CDR3 sequence is 16 residues long. V dropped 5 bases and J dropped 6 bases, with 20 bases sitting between them. Specimen: PBMCs or a T cell subset sorted from them (not recorded which). This TCR was recovered from a young man who had mild COVID-19 (a few samples of this study predate the infection). Cell type and time point are not known. This chain links TRBV27 with TRBJ2-1; D call uncertain. CDR3 sequence reads: CASSPRRLSIGNEQFF. In nucleotides, the CDR3 is TGTGCCAGCAGTCCCCGTAGGCTGTCCATTGGCAATGAGCAGTTCTTC.